One and the same sample provided the 19 T cell receptor beta chains below, sequenced in a study of blood T cell repertoires in COVID-19. Libraries were prepared by immunoSEQ multiplex PCR; TCRdb keeps only in-frame clonotypes and omits some of them. The top ten hold less than 5% of the sample, which has 120,000 to 150,000 clones, approximately 78% seen once. Sequences were obtained from peripheral blood. The receptor source for this set is a woman older than 75 with acute or convalescent COVID-19.

The chain is built from TRBV10-3 and TRBJ1-1; TRBD1 matches at 10 bases. Germline lookup yields CDR1 ENHRY and CDR2 SYGVKD. Unmatched junction bases numbered 9, after V lost 11 bases and J lost 0 bases. The CDR3 totals 15 residues. The DNA for the CDR3 is TGTGCCTCGACAGGGGGCGCGGTCATGAACACTGAAGCTTTCTTT. Translated: CASTGGAVMNTEAFF.

The V call is TRBV7-3, the J call TRBJ2-1; TRBD1 aligns across 9 bases. This CDR3 is 15 amino acids long. V dropped 5 bases and J dropped 1; count of bases not matched to a gene: 3. Germline CDR1 SGHTA, CDR2 FQGTGA. The DNA of the CDR3 is TGTGCCAGCAGCGTCGACAGGGGGTCCTACAATGAGCAGTTCTTC. Translation: CASSVDRGSYNEQFF.

The V call is TRBV20-1, the J call TRBJ2-5, with a weak D call TRBD1 (8 bases). Germline V gene lookup returns CDR1 DFQATT and CDR2 SNEGSKA (reference sequence). V dropped 7 bases and J dropped 7 bases, with 13 bases sitting between them. This CDR3 is 11 amino acids long. The CDR3 DNA sequence: TGCAGTGTCTACAGGGGGGGGACCCAGTACTTC. This encodes CSVYRGGTQYF.

The chain joins TRBV5-4 to TRBJ2-7, with D tentatively TRBD1 (5 bases). In germline, CDR1 is SGHNT, CDR2 YYREEE (reference sequence). This CDR3 spans 13 amino acids. The V and J ends lost 2 bases and 2 bases respectively, with 8 bases between them. The CDR3 loop reads CASSLSGPYEQYF. The CDR3 nucleotides read TGTGCCAGCAGCTTATCAGGGCCCTACGAGCAGTACTTC.

This clone was seen a handful of times. The V gene is TRBV28, the J gene TRBJ1-2; D is possibly TRBD1 (6 bases). Germline CDR1 MDHEN, CDR2 SYDVKM. Trimming took off 6 bases at V and 4 bases at J, with 15 bases between the two ends. The CDR3 consists of 14 residues. CDR3 nucleotide sequence: TGTGCCAGCAGCCCCCCCGGACAGTCCTATGGCTACACCTTC. It yields the protein CASSPPGQSYGYTF.

The CDR3 sequence: CATSREQGYGYTF. The CDR3 region has the DNA TGTGCCACCAGCAGAGAACAGGGCTATGGCTACACCTTC. The chain is built from TRBV15 and TRBJ1-2; possibly TRBD1 for D (6 bases). Germline V lookup: CDR1 LNHNV, CDR2 YYDKDF (reference sequence). Trimming removed 0 bases from V and 4 bases from J, with 6 bases in between. The CDR3 is made up of 13 amino acids.

The chain links TRBV7-3 to TRBJ1-1; 7 bases align to TRBD1. The V segment lost 4 bases and the J segment 4 bases; nucleotides outside the gene matches: 3. Germline values: CDR1 SGHTA, CDR2 FQGTGA. The CDR3 runs to 13 residues. Written as DNA, the CDR3 is TGTGCCAGCAGCTGGGACAGTAGCACTGAAGCTTTCTTT. Encoded protein: CASSWDSSTEAFF.

The chain has TRBV27 and TRBJ2-7; 10 nucleotides line up with TRBD1. Germline assignment: CDR1 MNHEY and CDR2 SMNVEV (reference sequence). V dropped 1 base and J dropped 4; count of bases not matched to a gene: 4. This CDR3 contains 15 residues. The CDR3 sequence: CASSLFGTGVYEQYF. CDR3 DNA: TGTGCCAGCAGTTTATTTGGGACAGGGGTGTACGAGCAGTACTTC.

This clone has a single count. The V call is TRBV3-1 (or the pseudogene TRBV3-2), the J call TRBJ1-6, with D uncertain. CDR1 LGHDT and CDR2 YNNKEL come from the germline V gene (reference sequence). The CDR3 has 14 residues. Trimming took off 3 bases at V and 6 bases at J, with 9 bases between the two ends. The CDR3: CASSQPIRNSPLHF. CDR3 in DNA: TGTGCCAGCAGCCAGCCTATCCGTAATTCACCCCTCCACTTT.

This clone was counted only a few times. This chain connects TRBV5-1 to TRBJ2-7; 12 bases map to TRBD2. Germline CDR1 and CDR2: SGHRS and YFSETQ. This CDR3 spans 16 amino acids. The V gene end was trimmed by 4 bases and the J gene end by 6 bases; junction bases not matched to a gene: 11. The CDR3, as DNA: TGCGCCAGCAGCATCGTACTAGCGGGGGGAAGCGGCGAGCAGTACTTC. Its protein is CASSIVLAGGSGEQYF. Variable domain in full (rest from reference TRBV5-1 and TRBJ2-7): KAGVTQTPRYLIKTRGQQVTLSCSPISGHRSVSWYQQTPGQGLQFLFEYFSETQRNKGNFPGRFSGRQFSNSRSEMNVSTLELGDSALYLCASSIVLAGGSGEQYFGPGTRLTVT.

The chain employs TRBV6-5 and TRBJ2-5; D remains ambiguous. CDR1 and CDR2 (germline): MNHEY, SVGAGI. Deletions cut 5 bases from V and 1 base from J, with 2 bases between. The CDR3 loop spans 11 amino acids. The CDR3 sequence: CASSRQETQYF. CDR3 nucleotides: TGTGCCAGCAGTCGCCAAGAGACCCAGTACTTC.

The chain carries TRBV3-1 (or the pseudogene TRBV3-2) and TRBJ2-3, with TRBD2 identical over 7 bases. CDR1 is LGHDT and CDR2 is YNNKEL in the germline V gene (reference sequence). The length of the CDR3 is 17 residues. V dropped 3 bases and J dropped 6; count of bases not matched to a gene: 15. This CDR3 reads CASSHGITSVLTDTQYF. The CDR3 nucleotides are TGTGCCAGCAGCCATGGAATAACTAGCGTGCTGACGGATACGCAGTATTTT.

The chain couples TRBV9 to TRBJ1-4; TRBD1 aligns across 7 bases. This CDR3 contains 16 residues. Germline V CDR1 and CDR2: SGDLS, YYNGEE. Germline trimming cut 3 bases from V and 8 bases from J; bases unmatched to any gene: 13. The CDR3 DNA follows: TGTGCCAGCAGCGCTCAAGACCCCGGACAGGAAGAAAAACTGTTTTTT. Protein sequence: CASSAQDPGQEEKLFF.

The chain joins TRBV7-2 to TRBJ1-5, with unresolved D. Germline CDR1 and CDR2: SGHTA and FQGNSA. Trimming cost V 1 base and J 3 bases, with 4 bases left between them. This CDR3 is built from 13 residues. The CDR3 nucleotides are TGTGCCAGCAGCTTAGGTTACAATCAGCCCCAGCATTTT. Protein sequence: CASSLGYNQPQHF.

The chain has TRBV2 and TRBJ2-4; 10 bases align to TRBD1. CDR1 is SNHLY and CDR2 is FYNNEI in the germline V gene. Unmatched junction bases numbered 9, after V lost 6 bases and J lost 16 bases. The CDR3 length is 12 residues. Here the CDR3 DNA reads TGTGCCAGCAGGTTTTCCCGGGACAGGGGATACTTC. Translated: CASRFSRDRGYF.

This chain connects TRBV6-5 to TRBJ2-5, with TRBD2 matching over 9 bases. Trimming took 6 bases from V and 5 from J; bases not matched to a gene: 7. Germline V CDR1 and CDR2: MNHEY, SVGAGI. The CDR3 runs 14 residues. The CDR3 DNA reads as TGTGCCAGCAGCATGGGACTAGCATGGGAGACCCAGTACTTC. Translation gives CASSMGLAWETQYF.

The chain recombines TRBV5-4 with TRBJ2-2; tentative D call: TRBD2 (6 bases). CDR1 is SGHNT and CDR2 is YYREEE in the germline V gene (reference sequence). Trimming removed 4 bases at V and 0 bases at J, with 13 bases between. The CDR3 has 16 amino acids. In DNA form, the CDR3 reads TGTGCCAGCAGCCCCCCCCGCGGGGCGAACACCGGGGAGCTGTTTTTT. Translated, it gives CASSPPRGANTGELFF.

V and J are TRBV7-6 and TRBJ2-1; 8 nucleotides align to TRBD1. V was clipped by 3 bases and J by 4 bases; unmatched bases: 5. The V gene's germline CDR1 is SGHVS and CDR2 FNYEAQ. CDR3 size: 15 residues. The CDR3 loop reads CASSFQGATYNEQFF. In DNA, the CDR3 is TGTGCCAGCAGCTTTCAGGGGGCTACATACAATGAGCAGTTCTTC.

This clone was detected only a few times. J is TRBJ2-2 and V is TRBV10-1, with a possible D match to TRBD2 (6 bases). Germline-derived CDR1 and CDR2 are WNHNN and SYGVQD (reference sequence). This CDR3 contains 14 residues. The V end lost 1 base, the J end lost 6 bases, and 9 bases lay between the germline ends. The CDR3 region is CASSEFREPGELFF. In nucleotides, the CDR3 is TGCGCCAGCAGTGAGTTCCGGGAGCCCGGGGAGCTGTTTTTT.